Included here is one T cell receptor (beta chain) sequence, with context. Other DNA sequences from this sample encode an identical CDR3 as well. In germline, CDR1 is MNHEY, CDR2 SVGAGI. The length of the CDR3 is 13 residues. Trimming removed 2 bases at V and 1 base at J, with 3 bases between. This sample was included in a study of blood T cell repertoires in COVID-19. Whole-study context: Sites in the United States, Italy and Spain provided acute and convalescent COVID-19 samples. PBMCs, B-cell-depleted T cells, or T cells were the source of the cDNA or gDNA that made up the material.

In the study's own analysis: Using reference gene primer amplification, nucleated cell counts were estimated. Clones were sequenced by immunoSEQ multiplex PCR, and TCRdb holds only the in-frame ones, with some missing. That table is the source of V, J and clone size, and D and trimming were worked out from the DNA. The sample holds 160,000 or so clones, 70% to 90% seen once. The J gene is TRBJ1-3, the V gene TRBV6-5; no clear D. This TCR was recovered from a woman aged 70 to 79 with acute or convalescent COVID-19. The source material was peripheral blood. The CDR3 protein is CASSYLSGNTIYF. Here the CDR3 DNA reads TGTGCCAGCAGTTACCTGTCTGGAAACACCATATATTTT.